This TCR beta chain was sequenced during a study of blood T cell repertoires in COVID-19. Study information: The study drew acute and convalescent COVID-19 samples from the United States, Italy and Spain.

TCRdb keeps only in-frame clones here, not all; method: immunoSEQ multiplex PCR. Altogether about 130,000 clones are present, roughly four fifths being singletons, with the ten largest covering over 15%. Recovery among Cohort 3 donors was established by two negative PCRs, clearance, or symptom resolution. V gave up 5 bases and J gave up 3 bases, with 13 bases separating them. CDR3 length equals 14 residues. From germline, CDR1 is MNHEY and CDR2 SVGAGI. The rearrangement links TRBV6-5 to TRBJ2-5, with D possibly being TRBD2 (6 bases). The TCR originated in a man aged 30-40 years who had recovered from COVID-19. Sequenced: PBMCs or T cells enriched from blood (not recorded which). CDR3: CASSTSGLKETQYF. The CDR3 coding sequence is TGTGCCAGCAGTACCTCGGGACTGAAAGAGACCCAGTACTTC.